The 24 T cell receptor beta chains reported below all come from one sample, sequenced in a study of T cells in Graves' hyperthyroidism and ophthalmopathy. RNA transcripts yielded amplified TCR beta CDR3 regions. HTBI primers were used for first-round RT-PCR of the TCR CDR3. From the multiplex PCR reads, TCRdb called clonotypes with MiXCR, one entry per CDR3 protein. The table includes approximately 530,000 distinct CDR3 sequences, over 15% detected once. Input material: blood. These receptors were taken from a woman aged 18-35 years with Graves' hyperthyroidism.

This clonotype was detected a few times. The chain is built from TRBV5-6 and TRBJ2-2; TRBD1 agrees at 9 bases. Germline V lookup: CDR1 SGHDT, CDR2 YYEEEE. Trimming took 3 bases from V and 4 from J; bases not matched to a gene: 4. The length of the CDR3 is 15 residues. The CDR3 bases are TGTGCCAGCAGCTCCGGGACAGGGCTCACCGGGGAGCTGTTTTTT. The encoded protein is CASSSGTGLTGELFF.

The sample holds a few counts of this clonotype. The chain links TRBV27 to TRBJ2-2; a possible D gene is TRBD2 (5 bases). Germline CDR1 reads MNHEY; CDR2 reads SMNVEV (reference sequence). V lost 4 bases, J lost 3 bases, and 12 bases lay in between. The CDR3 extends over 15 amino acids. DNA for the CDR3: TGTGCCAGCAGTTCCGGGATGCTCGACACCGGGGAGCTGTTTTTT. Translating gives CASSSGMLDTGELFF.

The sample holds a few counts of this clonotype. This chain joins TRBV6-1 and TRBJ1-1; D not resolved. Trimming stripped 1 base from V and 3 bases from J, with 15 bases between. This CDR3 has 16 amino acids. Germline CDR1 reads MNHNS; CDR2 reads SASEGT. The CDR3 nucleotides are TGTGCCAGCAGTGAAGATTCGGGCAGGTACGACACTGAAGCTTTCTTT. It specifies CASSEDSGRYDTEAFF.

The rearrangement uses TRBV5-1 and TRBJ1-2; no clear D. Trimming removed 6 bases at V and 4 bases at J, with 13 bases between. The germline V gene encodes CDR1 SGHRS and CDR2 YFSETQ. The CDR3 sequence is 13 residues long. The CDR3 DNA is TGCGCCAGCAAACCGGATCTTCGCTATGGCTACACCTTC. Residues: CASKPDLRYGYTF.

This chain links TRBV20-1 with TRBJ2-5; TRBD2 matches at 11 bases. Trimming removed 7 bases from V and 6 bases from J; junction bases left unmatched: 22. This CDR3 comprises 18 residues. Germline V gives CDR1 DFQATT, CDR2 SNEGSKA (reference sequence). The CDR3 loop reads CSGEDRETSGSSIKTQYF. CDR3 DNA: TGCAGTGGGGAGGACAGGGAAACTAGCGGGAGTTCCATAAAGACCCAGTACTTC.

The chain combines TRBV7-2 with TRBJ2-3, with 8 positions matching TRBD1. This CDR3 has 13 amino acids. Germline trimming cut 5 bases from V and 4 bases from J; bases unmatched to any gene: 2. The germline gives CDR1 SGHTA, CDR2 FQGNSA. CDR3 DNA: TGTGCCAGCAGCCGGGGACAGGCAGATACGCAGTATTTT. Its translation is CASSRGQADTQYF.

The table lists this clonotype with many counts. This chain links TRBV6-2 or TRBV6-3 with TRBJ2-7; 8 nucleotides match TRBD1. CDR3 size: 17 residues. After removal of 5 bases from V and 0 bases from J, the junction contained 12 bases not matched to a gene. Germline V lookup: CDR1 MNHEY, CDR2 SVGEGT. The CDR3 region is CASSTTGGRRSSYEQYF. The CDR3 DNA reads TGTGCCAGCAGTACTACAGGGGGAAGACGGTCCTCCTACGAGCAGTACTTC.

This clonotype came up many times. Here the CDR3 DNA reads TGTGCCAGCAGCTTAGGTAGCGGGAGGGGCGAGACCCAGTACTTC. Translating gives CASSLGSGRGETQYF. The chain employs TRBV7-2 and TRBJ2-5; 11 bases map to TRBD2. Trimming at V came to 1 base and at J to 5 bases, leaving 3 bases not matched to a gene. Per the germline V gene, CDR1 is SGHTA and CDR2 is FQGNSA. The CDR3 spans 15 residues.

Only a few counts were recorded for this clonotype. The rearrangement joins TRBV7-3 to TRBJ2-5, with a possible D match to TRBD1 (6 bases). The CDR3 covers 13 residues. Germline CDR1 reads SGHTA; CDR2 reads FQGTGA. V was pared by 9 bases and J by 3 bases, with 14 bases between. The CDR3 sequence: CASASAGEETQYF. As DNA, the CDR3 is TGTGCCAGTGCCTCGGCAGGGGAAGAGACCCAGTACTTC. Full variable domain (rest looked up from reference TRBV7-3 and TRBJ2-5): GAGVSQTPSNKVTEKGKYVELRCDPISGHTALYWYRQSLGQGPEFLIYFQGTGAADDSGLPNDRFFAVRPEGSVSTLKIQRTERGDSAVYLCASASAGEETQYFGPGTRLLVL.

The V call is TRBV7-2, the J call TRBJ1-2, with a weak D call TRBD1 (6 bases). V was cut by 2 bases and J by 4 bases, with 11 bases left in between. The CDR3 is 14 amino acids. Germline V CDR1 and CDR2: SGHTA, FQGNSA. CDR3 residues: CASSLTDRSYGYTF. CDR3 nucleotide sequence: TGTGCCAGCAGCTTAACCGACAGGAGCTATGGCTACACCTTC. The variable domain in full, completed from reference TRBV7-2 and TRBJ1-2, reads GAGVSQSPSNKVTEKGKDVELRCDPISGHTALYWYRQSLGQGLEFLIYFQGNSAPDKSGLPSDRFSAERTGGSVSTLTIQRTQQEDSAVYLCASSLTDRSYGYTFGSGTRLTVV.

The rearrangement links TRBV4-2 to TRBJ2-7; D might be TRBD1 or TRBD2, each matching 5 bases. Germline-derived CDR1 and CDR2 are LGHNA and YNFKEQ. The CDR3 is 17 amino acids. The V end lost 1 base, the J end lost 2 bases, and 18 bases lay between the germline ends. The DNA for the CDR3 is TGTGCCAGCAGCCAAGTAGAATCGGTCGGGACCGCCTACGAGCAGTACTTC. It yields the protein CASSQVESVGTAYEQYF.

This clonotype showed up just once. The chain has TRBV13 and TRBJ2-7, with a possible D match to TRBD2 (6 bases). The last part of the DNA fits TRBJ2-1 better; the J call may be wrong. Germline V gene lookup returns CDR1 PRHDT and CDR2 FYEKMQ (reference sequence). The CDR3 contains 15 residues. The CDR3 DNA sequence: TGTGCCAGCAGCTTGGGGCGTGGCGGGACTTACGAGCAGTTCTTC. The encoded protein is CASSLGRGGTYEQFF.

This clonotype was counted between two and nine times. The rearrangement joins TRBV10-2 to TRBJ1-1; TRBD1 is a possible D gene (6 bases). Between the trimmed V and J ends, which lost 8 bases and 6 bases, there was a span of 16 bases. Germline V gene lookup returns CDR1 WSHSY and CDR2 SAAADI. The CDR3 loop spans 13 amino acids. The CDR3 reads CASVGGLSAEAFF. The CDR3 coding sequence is TGCGCCAGCGTCGGGGGGCTTTCGGCTGAAGCTTTCTTT.

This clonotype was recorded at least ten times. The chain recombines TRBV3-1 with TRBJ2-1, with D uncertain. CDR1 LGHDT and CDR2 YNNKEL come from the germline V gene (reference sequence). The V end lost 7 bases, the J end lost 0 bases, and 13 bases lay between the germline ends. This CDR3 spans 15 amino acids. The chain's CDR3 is CASTSIGPSYNEQFF. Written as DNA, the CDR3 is TGTGCCAGCACGAGCATCGGACCCTCCTACAATGAGCAGTTCTTC.

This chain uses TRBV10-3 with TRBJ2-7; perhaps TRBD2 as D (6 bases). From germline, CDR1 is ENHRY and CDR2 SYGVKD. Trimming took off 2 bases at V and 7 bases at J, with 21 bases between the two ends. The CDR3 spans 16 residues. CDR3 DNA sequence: TGTGCCATCAGTGAGCTGGGAGGCCAGGTGCTGGGAGAGCAGTACTTC. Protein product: CAISELGGQVLGEQYF.

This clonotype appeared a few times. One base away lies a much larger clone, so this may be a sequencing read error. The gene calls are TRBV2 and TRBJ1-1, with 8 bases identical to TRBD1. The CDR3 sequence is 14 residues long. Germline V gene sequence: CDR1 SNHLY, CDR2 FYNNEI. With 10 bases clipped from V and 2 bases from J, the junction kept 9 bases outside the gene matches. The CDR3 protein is CANSDDRGNTEAFF. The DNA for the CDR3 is TGTGCCAACAGCGACGACAGGGGTAACACTGAAGCTTTCTTT.

In DNA form, the CDR3 reads TGCAGTGCTCTTCCCGACCTCTCCTACAATGAGCAGTTCTTC. It specifies CSALPDLSYNEQFF. This chain joins TRBV20-1 and TRBJ2-1; D ambiguous. The CDR3 has 14 residues. Germline CDR1 reads DFQATT; CDR2 reads SNEGSKA (reference sequence). Trimming took off 5 bases at V and 0 bases at J, with 11 bases between the two ends.

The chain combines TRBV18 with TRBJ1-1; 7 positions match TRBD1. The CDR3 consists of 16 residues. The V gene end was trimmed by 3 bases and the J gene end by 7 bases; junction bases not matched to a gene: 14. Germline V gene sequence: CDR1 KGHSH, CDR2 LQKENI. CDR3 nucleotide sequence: TGTGCCAGCTCACCGCCGGACCGGGACAGAGACTTTGAAGCTTTCTTT. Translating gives CASSPPDRDRDFEAFF.

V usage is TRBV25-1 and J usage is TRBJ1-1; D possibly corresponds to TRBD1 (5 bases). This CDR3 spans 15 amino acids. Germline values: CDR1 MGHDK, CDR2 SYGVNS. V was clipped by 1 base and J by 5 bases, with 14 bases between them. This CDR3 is CASSEFRGPGTEAFF. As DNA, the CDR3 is TGTGCCAGCAGTGAATTTAGGGGCCCGGGGACTGAAGCTTTCTTT.

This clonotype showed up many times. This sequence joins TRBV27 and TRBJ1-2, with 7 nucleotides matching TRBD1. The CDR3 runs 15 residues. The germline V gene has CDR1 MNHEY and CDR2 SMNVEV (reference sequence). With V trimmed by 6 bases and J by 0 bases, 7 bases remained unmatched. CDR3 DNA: TGTGCCAGCAGACAGAAGACAGGGTCTAACTATGGCTACACCTTC. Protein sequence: CASRQKTGSNYGYTF.

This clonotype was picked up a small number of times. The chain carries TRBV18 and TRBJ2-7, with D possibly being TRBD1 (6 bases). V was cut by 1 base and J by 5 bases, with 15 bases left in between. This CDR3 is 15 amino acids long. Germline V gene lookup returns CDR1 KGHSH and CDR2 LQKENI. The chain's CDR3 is CASSPRRTGINEQYF. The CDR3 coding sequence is TGTGCCAGCTCACCACGGAGAACAGGGATCAACGAGCAGTACTTC.

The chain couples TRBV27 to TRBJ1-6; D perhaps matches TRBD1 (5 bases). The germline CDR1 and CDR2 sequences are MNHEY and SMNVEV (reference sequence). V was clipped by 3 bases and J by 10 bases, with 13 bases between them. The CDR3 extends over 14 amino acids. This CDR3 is CASSLGRPLSPLHF. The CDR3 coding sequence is TGTGCCAGCAGTTTGGGACGACCGCTGTCACCCCTCCACTTT.

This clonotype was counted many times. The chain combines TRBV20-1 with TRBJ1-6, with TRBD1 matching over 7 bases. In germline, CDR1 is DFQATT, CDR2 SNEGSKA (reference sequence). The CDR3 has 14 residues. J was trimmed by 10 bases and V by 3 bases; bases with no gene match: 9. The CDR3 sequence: CSASFDRETSPLHF. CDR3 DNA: TGCAGTGCTAGTTTCGACAGGGAAACCTCACCCCTCCACTTT.

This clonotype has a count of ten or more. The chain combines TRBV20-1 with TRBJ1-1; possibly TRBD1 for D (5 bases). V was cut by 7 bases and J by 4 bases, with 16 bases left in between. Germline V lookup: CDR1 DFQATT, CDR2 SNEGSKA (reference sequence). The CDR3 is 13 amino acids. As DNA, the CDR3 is TGCAGTGTTCCTCAGGGTGGAGGCACTGAAGCTTTCTTT. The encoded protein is CSVPQGGGTEAFF.